Listed below are T cell receptor beta chains from one sample, sequenced in a study of blood T cell repertoires in COVID-19. This table comes from immunoSEQ multiplex PCR, and its TCRdb copy is limited to in-frame clones, with some not included. The profile shows roughly 250,000 clones, about 70% of them singletons. The sequenced sample was peripheral blood. The receptors stem from a woman over 75 with acute or convalescent COVID-19. The CDR3 runs from the conserved cysteine through the conserved F or W. A D gene is named only where the DNA matches it firmly. The size of a clone is reported for some rows only, either as once, few or many, or as a class for expanded clones.

TRBV4-1	TRBJ2-1	TRBD1	17	NA	CASSQGTGQALYNEQFF	TGCGCCAGCAGCCAGGGGACAGGACAGGCCCTTTACAATGAGCAGTTCTTC
TRBV18	TRBJ2-7	TRBD1	14	NA	CASSLRDRADEQYF	TGTGCCAGCTCACTCCGGGACAGGGCTGATGAGCAGTACTTC
TRBV7-2	TRBJ1-1	TRBD1	14	NA	CASSPRTGGTEAFF	TGTGCCAGCAGCCCTCGGACAGGGGGCACTGAAGCTTTCTTT
TRBV5-5	TRBJ1-2	TRBD1	15	few	CASSLDRGRYYGYTF	TGTGCCAGCAGCTTGGATAGGGGGCGATACTATGGCTACACCTTC
TRBV19	TRBJ1-4	NA	14	NA	CASSAPGINEKLFF	TGTGCCAGTAGTGCACCAGGGATTAATGAAAAACTGTTTTTT
TRBV10-1	TRBJ2-1	TRBD2	16	NA	CASSPGGLAGNNEQFF	TGCGCCAGCAGTCCCGGAGGACTAGCGGGTAACAATGAGCAGTTCTTC
TRBV4-2	TRBJ2-5	TRBD1	16	NA	CASSQVWSGGGETQYF	TGTGCCAGCAGCCAAGTTTGGTCAGGGGGCGGAGAGACCCAGTACTTC
TRBV10-2	TRBJ2-7	TRBD2	15	NA	CASSGLREGSGEQYF	TGCGCCAGCAGTGGACTGCGGGAGGGGTCTGGGGAGCAGTACTTC
TRBV14	TRBJ2-5	TRBD1	16	NA	CASSQVQGAVGKTQYF	TGTGCCAGCAGCCAAGTTCAGGGGGCCGTTGGCAAGACCCAGTACTTC
TRBV10-1	TRBJ2-1	NA	13	NA	CASGGIPLNEQFF	TGCGCCAGCGGGGGGATCCCCCTCAATGAGCAGTTCTTC
TRBV3-1/TRBV3-2	TRBJ1-1	NA	13	NA	CASLSEGGTEAFF	TGTGCCAGCTTATCCGAGGGAGGCACTGAAGCTTTCTTT
TRBV18	TRBJ2-5	NA	15	NA	CASSPPNYSQETQYF	TGTGCCAGCTCACCACCGAATTACAGTCAAGAGACCCAGTACTTC
TRBV5-4	TRBJ2-5	NA	15	NA	CASHSGGGPGETQYF	TGTGCCTCCCACTCTGGGGGGGGGCCCGGAGAGACCCAGTACTTC
TRBV5-1	TRBJ2-3	TRBD2	15	NA	CASSSGLGVTDTQYF	TGCGCCAGCAGCTCAGGACTAGGTGTCACAGATACGCAGTATTTT
TRBV7-9	TRBJ1-2	TRBD1	13	NA	CASSQTGENGYTF	TGTGCCAGCAGCCAGACAGGGGAAAATGGCTACACCTTC
TRBV18	TRBJ1-5	TRBD1	16	NA	CASSLLGQGAGQPQHF	TGTGCCAGCTCACTGCTGGGACAGGGGGCGGGACAGCCCCAGCATTTT
TRBV7-9	TRBJ2-1	NA	14	NA	CASSKINSYNEQFF	TGTGCCAGCAGCAAAATTAACTCCTACAATGAGCAGTTCTTC
TRBV12-3/TRBV12-4	TRBJ2-2	NA	12	NA	CASGNPSGELFF	TGTGCCAGCGGCAATCCATCCGGGGAGCTGTTTTTT
TRBV10-3	TRBJ1-1	NA	14	NA	CAIREGRTNTEAFF	TGTGCCATCCGGGAGGGAAGGACAAACACTGAAGCTTTCTTT
TRBV6-5	TRBJ1-6	TRBD1	15	NA	CASSYWDRTNSPLHF	TGTGCCAGCAGTTACTGGGACAGGACGAATTCACCCCTCCACTTT
TRBV3-1/TRBV3-2	TRBJ1-2	NA	15	once	CASSFIHRDNYGYTF	TGTGCCAGCAGCTTTATTCACAGGGACAACTATGGCTACACCTTC
TRBV11-2	TRBJ1-6	TRBD1	15	NA	CASSSVGTGTSPLHF	TGTGCCAGCAGCTCCGTAGGGACAGGGACTTCACCCCTCCACTTT
TRBV6-5	TRBJ1-6	TRBD1	15	few	CASSSRGQGDSPLHF	TGTGCCAGCAGTTCCCGGGGACAGGGGGATTCACCCCTCCACTTT
TRBV4-3	TRBJ2-5	TRBD2	15	NA	CASSQQRGSVETQYF	TGCGCCAGCAGCCAACAGCGGGGTAGTGTAGAGACCCAGTACTTC
TRBV5-5	TRBJ2-2	TRBD2	16	NA	CASSLDLAGYTGELFF	TGTGCCAGCAGCTTGGACCTAGCGGGCTACACCGGGGAGCTGTTTTTT
TRBV5-1	TRBJ2-5	TRBD2	17	NA	CASSLGGLAGGQETQYF	TGCGCCAGCAGCTTGGGCGGACTAGCGGGGGGGCAAGAGACCCAGTACTTC
TRBV18	TRBJ2-5	TRBD2	15	NA	CASSPSGGNQETQYF	TGTGCCAGCTCACCAAGCGGGGGGAACCAAGAGACCCAGTACTTC
TRBV7-4	TRBJ1-5	NA	13	NA	CASSGQTNQPQHF	TGTGCCAGCAGCGGACAGACAAATCAGCCCCAGCATTTT
TRBV7-7	TRBJ2-7	NA	14	NA	CASSTEYLSYEQYF	TGTGCCAGCAGTACAGAATACCTCTCCTACGAGCAGTACTTC
TRBV19	TRBJ2-4	NA	16	NA	CASSPDNFGAKNIQYF	TGTGCCAGTAGTCCAGACAATTTTGGGGCCAAAAACATTCAGTACTTC
TRBV29-1	TRBJ2-3	TRBD2	13	NA	CSVVVAGEDTQYF	TGCAGCGTTGTTGTAGCGGGGGAGGATACGCAGTATTTT
TRBV19	TRBJ1-2	NA	17	NA	CASSIGFRQGTYYGYTF	TGTGCCAGTAGTATCGGTTTTCGCCAGGGCACTTACTATGGCTACACCTTC
TRBV14	TRBJ2-1	NA	13	NA	CASSRLLYNEQFF	TGTGCCAGCAGCCGCTTACTCTACAATGAGCAGTTCTTC
TRBV5-1	TRBJ1-4	TRBD1	15	few	CASSSGTGKGEKLFF	TGCGCCAGCAGTTCCGGGACAGGGAAGGGTGAAAAACTGTTTTTT
TRBV12-3/TRBV12-4	TRBJ1-2	TRBD1	13	NA	CASRRGTVYGYTF	TGTGCCAGCAGACGCGGGACAGTCTATGGCTACACCTTC
TRBV7-9	TRBJ1-3	TRBD1	15	few	CASSPDRVGGNTIYF	TGTGCCAGCAGCCCAGACAGGGTAGGAGGAAACACCATATATTTT
TRBV5-6	TRBJ2-7	NA	16	NA	CASSSGGSIGSHEQYF	TGTGCCAGCAGCTCCGGGGGATCAATCGGGAGCCACGAGCAGTACTTC
TRBV6-5	TRBJ2-7	TRBD2	13	NA	CASKRGVSYEQYF	TGTGCCAGCAAGCGGGGGGTATCCTACGAGCAGTACTTC